Shown below are 28 T cell receptor beta chains from a single sample sequenced in a study of identical twins. From the 5' RACE reads, TCRdb called clonotypes with MiXCR, one entry per CDR3 protein. The sample includes 1,800,000 or so distinct CDR3 sequences, 32% of them seen just once. Sequencing was performed on cord blood. Every receptor here comes from a newborn girl in good health.

This clonotype has a handful of counts. The chain employs TRBV9 and TRBJ2-5, with D unclear. With 0 bases removed from V and 3 bases from J, the gap between germline ends came to 9 bases. CDR3 length equals 14 residues. Germline values: CDR1 SGDLS, CDR2 YYNGEE. This CDR3 is CASSVGRSEETQYF. The CDR3 DNA reads TGTGCCAGCAGCGTAGGGCGGTCAGAAGAGACCCAGTACTTC.

This clonotype occurred a few times. The V gene is TRBV20-1, the J gene TRBJ2-7; no definite D call. The V end was cut by 5 bases, the J end by 0 bases, with 11 bases between. Germline V gene lookup returns CDR1 DFQATT and CDR2 SNEGSKA (reference sequence). The CDR3 sequence is 13 residues long. The CDR3 region is CSAAKPFSYEQYF. CDR3 coding DNA: TGCAGTGCTGCCAAACCCTTCTCCTACGAGCAGTACTTC.

With regard to this clonotype: This may stem from a read error, because a much larger clone lies one nucleotide away. The rearrangement uses TRBV20-1 and TRBJ2-3; 9 bases map to TRBD2. Trimming at V came to 4 bases and at J to 8 bases, leaving 16 bases not matched to a gene. Germline-derived CDR1 and CDR2 are DFQATT and SNEGSKA (reference sequence). The CDR3 contains 16 residues. The CDR3 DNA follows: TGCAGTGCTAATGGAGTAGCGGGAGCTGTGGGAGGTACGCAGTATTTT. This translates into CSANGVAGAVGGTQYF.

The chain employs TRBV4-1 and TRBJ2-5, with 14 positions matching TRBD2. The J call may be in error: the DNA end matches TRBJ2-7 better. Germline values: CDR1 MGHRA, CDR2 YSYEKL. CDR3 length: 16 residues. CDR3 bases: TGCGCCAGCAGCCAAGGACTAGCGGGAGGGCTTAACGAGCAGTACTTC. This gives the protein CASSQGLAGGLNEQYF.

This clonotype appeared a few times. The chain uses TRBV20-1 and TRBJ1-1; D is perhaps TRBD1 (5 bases). This CDR3 has 11 amino acids. CDR1 and CDR2 from the germline V gene are DFQATT and SNEGSKA (reference sequence). V was shortened by 7 bases and J by 4 bases, with 10 bases between the two germline ends. Written as DNA, the CDR3 is TGCAGTGGCGGGGGGGGCACTGAAGCTTTCTTT. It encodes CSGGGGTEAFF.

The chain has TRBV28 and TRBJ2-3; 7 positions match TRBD1. The CDR3 totals 15 residues. CDR1 is MDHEN, CDR2 SYDVKM, per germline. The J segment lost 4 bases and the V segment lost 0 bases, leaving 4 bases of the junction unmatched. In DNA, the CDR3 is TGTGCCAGCAGTTTATGGACAGACAGGGCAGATACGCAGTATTTT. It translates to CASSLWTDRADTQYF. Full variable domain (missing parts from reference TRBV28 and TRBJ2-3): DVKVTQSSRYLVKRTGEKVFLECVQDMDHENMFWYRQDPGLGLRLIYFSYDVKMKEKGDIPEGYSVSREKKERFSLILESASTNQTSMYLCASSLWTDRADTQYFGPGTRLTVL.

This rearrangement joins TRBV28 to TRBJ2-2; 8 bases map to TRBD1. With V trimmed by 3 bases and J by 2 bases, 5 bases remained unmatched. Per germline, CDR1 MDHEN and CDR2 SYDVKM. The CDR3 has 16 amino acids. The CDR3: CASSFGQGPNTGELFF. The CDR3 DNA follows: TGTGCCAGCAGTTTTGGACAGGGCCCTAACACCGGGGAGCTGTTTTTT. Drawing the rest from reference TRBV28 and TRBJ2-2, the complete variable domain is DVKVTQSSRYLVKRTGEKVFLECVQDMDHENMFWYRQDPGLGLRLIYFSYDVKMKEKGDIPEGYSVSREKKERFSLILESASTNQTSMYLCASSFGQGPNTGELFFGEGSRLTVL.

The chain is built from TRBV13 and TRBJ2-2, with 7 bases matching TRBD2. Germline V gene lookup returns CDR1 PRHDT and CDR2 FYEKMQ (reference sequence). Trimming took 0 bases from V and 7 from J; bases not matched to a gene: 8. CDR3 length equals 16 residues. CDR3: CASSLGSSGVGGELFF. The CDR3 region has the DNA TGTGCCAGCAGCTTAGGTTCTAGCGGAGTGGGCGGGGAGCTGTTTTTT.

This clonotype appeared a few times. The chain links TRBV7-9 to TRBJ1-5; D is ambiguous. V gave up 1 base and J gave up 4 bases, with 11 bases separating them. The length of the CDR3 is 15 residues. The germline CDR1 and CDR2 sequences are SEHNR and FQNEAQ (reference sequence). The CDR3 region is CASSLGTSVNQPQHF. CDR3 nucleotide sequence: TGTGCCAGCAGCTTAGGGACGTCCGTGAATCAGCCCCAGCATTTT.

This clonotype was seen more than once but under ten times. This chain connects TRBV6-1 to TRBJ1-5; TRBD1 matches at 11 bases. Germline lookup yields CDR1 MNHNS and CDR2 SASEGT. Trimming at V came to 8 bases and at J to 4 bases, leaving 4 bases not matched to a gene. CDR3 length: 14 amino acids. This CDR3 is CASGRDRGNQPQHF. The CDR3 DNA sequence: TGTGCCAGCGGCCGGGACAGGGGGAATCAGCCCCAGCATTTT.

This clonotype has only a few counts. The chain joins TRBV4-2 to TRBJ2-3; 7 bases agree with TRBD2. Unmatched junction bases numbered 10, after V lost 0 bases and J lost 4 bases. This CDR3 has 17 amino acids. In germline, CDR1 is LGHNA, CDR2 YNFKEQ. CDR3 in DNA: TGTGCCAGCAGCCAAGAAGGACTAGGCGTCCCACCAGATACGCAGTATTTT. This codes for CASSQEGLGVPPDTQYF.

This chain links TRBV5-1 with TRBJ2-7, with D perhaps matching TRBD1 (5 bases). Germline loops: CDR1 SGHRS, CDR2 YFSETQ. V was shortened by 0 bases and J by 0 bases, with 7 bases between the two germline ends. The CDR3 consists of 14 residues. The CDR3 sequence: CASSLVQASYEQYF. CDR3 nucleotides: TGCGCCAGCAGCTTGGTACAGGCCTCCTACGAGCAGTACTTC.

This clonotype was recorded a few times. Germline and junction disagree at one end, which may indicate a read error. The chain has TRBV9 and TRBJ2-5, with 8 bases that match TRBD2. The length of the CDR3 is 15 residues. The germline V gene has CDR1 SGDLS and CDR2 YYNGEE. The CDR3 DNA reads TGTGCCAGCAGCCCCCGTGGGACTAGTCGTGAGACCCAGTCCTTC. Protein sequence: CASSPRGTSRETQSF.

CDR3 region: CASSLPGTSGGPSTDTQYF. The DNA of the CDR3 is TGTGCCAGCAGCCTTCCCGGGACTAGCGGGGGGCCTAGCACAGATACGCAGTATTTT. The V call is TRBV7-8, the J call TRBJ2-3; TRBD2 aligns across 15 bases. Unmatched junction bases numbered 9, after V lost 5 bases and J lost 0 bases. CDR3 length equals 19 residues. CDR1 SGHVS and CDR2 FQNEAQ come from the germline V gene.

This chain connects TRBV5-4 to TRBJ1-1; D possibly corresponds to TRBD1 (6 bases). This CDR3 region has 16 residues. The V end lost 4 bases, the J end lost 7 bases, and 23 bases lay between the germline ends. Germline V gene lookup returns CDR1 SGHNT and CDR2 YYREEE (reference sequence). CDR3 sequence (DNA): TGTGCCAGCAGCCCCCCAGGGGCCCTCCACTCCTATGAAGCTTTCTTT. Translating gives CASSPPGALHSYEAFF. The variable domain in full, with the rest retrieved from reference TRBV5-4 and TRBJ1-1, is ETGVTQSPTHLIKTRGQQVTLRCSSQSGHNTVSWYQQALGQGPQFIFQYYREEENGRGNFPPRFSGLQFPNYSSELNVNALELDDSALYLCASSPPGALHSYEAFFGQGTRLTVV.

The chain uses TRBV28 and TRBJ2-1, with a weak D call TRBD2 (6 bases). Trimming cost V 4 bases and J 8 bases, with 21 bases left between them. Germline V gene sequence: CDR1 MDHEN, CDR2 SYDVKM. There are 16 residues in the CDR3. This CDR3 reads CASSSLGAGRVDEQFF. The CDR3 DNA sequence: TGTGCCAGCAGTTCCCTCGGGGCGGGACGAGTGGATGAGCAGTTCTTC. Full variable domain (missing parts from reference TRBV28 and TRBJ2-1): DVKVTQSSRYLVKRTGEKVFLECVQDMDHENMFWYRQDPGLGLRLIYFSYDVKMKEKGDIPEGYSVSREKKERFSLILESASTNQTSMYLCASSSLGAGRVDEQFFGPGTRLTVL.

The rearrangement joins TRBV6-1 to TRBJ1-1, with D unclear. The V end was cut by 0 bases, the J end by 5 bases, with 7 bases between. The germline gives CDR1 MNHNS, CDR2 SASEGT. The CDR3 runs 13 residues. The CDR3 DNA reads as TGTGCCAGCAGTGAAGCTTTGAGGACTGAAGCTTTCTTT. This sequence encodes CASSEALRTEAFF.

The rearrangement links TRBV5-1 to TRBJ1-1, with D uncertain. CDR3 length: 15 residues. The ends were cut back, 4 bases at V and 1 base at J, with 14 bases in the middle. Germline-derived CDR1 and CDR2 are SGHRS and YFSETQ. The DNA for the CDR3 is TGCGCCAGCAGCGGGGTGGCAGGCTCGAACACTGAAGCTTTCTTT. It specifies CASSGVAGSNTEAFF.

The chain links TRBV6-1 to TRBJ1-1, with a tentative D call TRBD1 (6 bases). Trimming cost V 3 bases and J 3 bases, with 14 bases left between them. Germline V gene sequence: CDR1 MNHNS, CDR2 SASEGT. The CDR3 has 15 residues. This CDR3 is CASSDTGRWDTEAFF. DNA of the CDR3: TGTGCCAGCAGTGACACAGGGCGATGGGACACTGAAGCTTTCTTT.

The chain links TRBV7-9 to TRBJ2-7, with a tentative D call TRBD1 (5 bases). The CDR3 runs to 13 residues. Germline assignment: CDR1 SEHNR and CDR2 FQNEAQ (reference sequence). Between the trimmed V and J ends, which lost 2 bases and 5 bases, there was a span of 10 bases. The CDR3 loop is CASSLSGSDEQYF. The CDR3 DNA reads TGTGCCAGCAGCTTATCAGGGTCGGACGAGCAGTACTTC.

This clonotype was counted between two and nine times. The chain combines TRBV27 with TRBJ2-1; D gene ambiguous. The germline V gene has CDR1 MNHEY and CDR2 SMNVEV (reference sequence). V was clipped by 5 bases and J by 8 bases, with 22 bases between them. The CDR3 covers 16 residues. CDR3 nucleotide sequence: TGTGCCAGCAGTCTCCGGTCCCAAATTCCTCCGGATGAGCAGTTCTTC. Translated, it gives CASSLRSQIPPDEQFF.

V gene TRBV20-1 combines with J gene TRBJ2-3, with 8 bases matching TRBD2. The length of the CDR3 is 14 residues. The V gene's germline CDR1 is DFQATT and CDR2 SNEGSKA (reference sequence). Trimming took 6 bases from V and 1 from J; bases not matched to a gene: 6. CDR3 bases: TGCAGTGCAGTATGGCGGGGGGGCACAGATACGCAGTATTTT. This sequence encodes CSAVWRGGTDTQYF.

A note on this clonotype: Since a much larger clone is just one base distant, this may be a read error. The V and J genes are TRBV12-3 or TRBV12-4 and TRBJ2-4; no definite D call. The better agreement between TRBJ2-5 and the DNA end casts doubt on the J call. This CDR3 region has 13 residues. Here the CDR3 reads CASSRLTRETQYF. The CDR3 DNA reads TGTGCCAGCAGCAGACTGACCCGAGAGACCCAGTACTTC.

This clonotype occurred a few times. The chain employs TRBV19 and TRBJ2-4; D uncertain. Between the trimmed V and J ends, which lost 5 bases and 6 bases, there was a span of 14 bases. The CDR3 length is 14 residues. Germline loops: CDR1 LNHDA, CDR2 SQIVND (reference sequence). DNA for the CDR3: TGTGCCAGTAGTCTCGCCTTTAGGATAAACATTCAGTACTTC. The encoded protein is CASSLAFRINIQYF. Looking up the rest from reference TRBV19 and TRBJ2-4 gives the full variable domain: DGGITQSPKYLFRKEGQNVTLSCEQNLNHDAMYWYRQDPGQGLRLIYYSQIVNDFQKGDIAEGYSVSREKKESFPLTVTSAQKNPTAFYLCASSLAFRINIQYFGAGTRLSVL.

The chain employs TRBV3-1 and TRBJ2-1, with 13 bases fitting TRBD2. Trimming at V came to 0 bases and at J to 1 base, leaving 3 bases not matched to a gene. The CDR3 is 18 residues long. CDR1 and CDR2 (germline): LGHDT, YNNKEL (reference sequence). CDR3: CASSQELAGGRSYNEQFF. The CDR3, as DNA: TGTGCCAGCAGCCAAGAACTAGCGGGGGGGCGGTCCTACAATGAGCAGTTCTTC.

This clonotype was picked up a small number of times. The chain combines TRBV4-2 with TRBJ2-5; 14 bases agree with TRBD2. The V and J ends lost 4 bases and 11 bases, in that order; junction bases with no gene match: 9. The CDR3 is 15 amino acids. The germline gives CDR1 LGHNA, CDR2 YNFKEQ. This CDR3 reads CASSPGLAGVKEQYF. In nucleotides, the CDR3 is TGTGCCAGCAGCCCGGGACTAGCGGGAGTTAAGGAGCAGTACTTC.

This clonotype was seen a handful of times. V and J are TRBV24-1 and TRBJ2-3; D gene unclear. Germline CDR1 and CDR2: KGHDR and SFDVKD. Trimming removed 0 bases from V and 3 bases from J, with 9 bases in between. The CDR3 runs 15 residues. The CDR3 sequence is CATSDLTDPTDTQYF. CDR3 sequence (DNA): TGTGCCACCAGTGATTTGACGGACCCTACAGATACGCAGTATTTT.

CDR3 region: CASGLVVGGRGLYEQYF. CDR3 sequence (DNA): TGTGCTAGTGGTTTGGTAGTTGGAGGCAGGGGACTCTACGAGCAGTACTTC. The chain carries TRBV12-5 and TRBJ2-7; D may match TRBD1 or TRBD2 (6 bases each). Germline values: CDR1 LGHNT, CDR2 FRNRAP. This CDR3 is 17 amino acids long. Trimming pared 0 bases from V and 3 bases from J, leaving 18 bases between.